These T cell receptor beta chains were read from a single sample in a study of blood T cell repertoires in COVID-19. Some clones are missing from TCRdb's copy, which holds only in-frame ones; the method was immunoSEQ multiplex PCR. Of over 65,000 clones listed, around four fifths were seen once; the top ten hold 15% to 20%. The sequencing sample was made of peripheral blood. These receptors were collected from a man older than 75 with active or convalescent COVID-19. The CDR3 runs from the conserved cysteine through the conserved F or W. Each record gives: clone size, D gene, V gene, J gene, CDR3 protein, CDR3 DNA. A D gene is named only where the DNA matches it firmly. Size tells how often a clone was seen (once, few, many) or the class of an expanded clone, and some rows leave it out.

.	.	TRBV6-5	TRBJ1-2	CASSYSRQGGLGGYTF	TGTGCCAGCAGTTACTCGAGGCAGGGTGGATTGGGTGGCTACACCTTC
.	TRBD1	TRBV7-9	TRBJ2-3	CASSVWGGQGRTDTQYF	TGTGCCAGCAGCGTCTGGGGCGGACAGGGGCGGACAGATACGCAGTATTTT
.	TRBD1	TRBV6-5	TRBJ2-3	CASRLQGASDTQYF	TGTGCCAGCAGACTTCAGGGGGCATCAGATACGCAGTATTTT
.	TRBD2	TRBV6-4	TRBJ2-3	CASSVGGGAADTQYF	TGTGCCAGCAGTGTTGGCGGGGGGGCAGCAGATACGCAGTATTTT
once	.	TRBV5-5	TRBJ1-1	CASSYRTGGTEAFF	TGTGCCAGCAGCTATCGTACGGGGGGCACTGAAGCTTTCTTT
few	.	TRBV6-5	TRBJ2-1	CASSYSRSQYNEQFF	TGTGCCAGCAGTTACTCGAGAAGTCAATACAATGAGCAGTTCTTC
.	TRBD1	TRBV30	TRBJ2-6	CAASGTAYSGANVLTF	TGTGCGGCGTCCGGGACAGCCTATTCTGGGGCCAACGTCCTGACTTTC
.	.	TRBV10-3	TRBJ1-4	CAISESGDRSTNEKLFF	TGTGCCATCAGTGAGTCGGGTGACAGGTCTACTAATGAAAAACTGTTTTTT
once	.	TRBV6-5	TRBJ1-5	CASTSVSRQPQHF	TGTGCCAGCACGTCGGTATCGCGTCAGCCCCAGCATTTT
.	.	TRBV6-5	TRBJ1-2	CASRPTGSSAGYTF	TGTGCCAGCAGGCCCACAGGGTCGAGCGCGGGCTACACCTTC
.	.	TRBV3-1/TRBV3-2	TRBJ1-5	CASSQDLPGVQPQHF	TGTGCCAGCAGCCAAGATCTGCCAGGGGTTCAGCCCCAGCATTTT
.	TRBD2	TRBV9	TRBJ2-5	CASSVELAGTLETQYF	TGTGCCAGCAGCGTAGAGTTAGCGGGGACCTTAGAGACCCAGTACTTC
.	TRBD2	TRBV18	TRBJ2-3	CASSPSGSQDTQYF	TGTGCCAGCTCACCTAGCGGGTCTCAAGATACGCAGTATTTT
.	.	TRBV2	TRBJ2-1	CASSPRQAYNEQFF	TGTGCCAGCAGCCCAAGGCAGGCTTACAATGAGCAGTTCTTC
once	.	TRBV3-1/TRBV3-2	TRBJ1-1	CASSTPYGGGVAFF	TGTGCCAGCAGCACACCCTACGGGGGGGGAGTTGCTTTCTTT
.	.	TRBV24-1	TRBJ2-2	CATSDPSSEFTGELFF	TGTGCCACCAGTGATCCGTCGTCGGAGTTCACCGGGGAGCTGTTTTTT
.	TRBD1	TRBV14	TRBJ2-2	CASSLPGQGGTGELFF	TGTGCCAGCAGCCTGCCGGGACAGGGAGGCACCGGGGAGCTGTTTTTT
.	TRBD2	TRBV5-6	TRBJ2-5	CASSGWTSGYQETQYF	TGTGCCAGCAGCGGGTGGACTAGCGGGTATCAAGAGACCCAGTACTTC
.	.	TRBV19	TRBJ1-2	CASSSQGYHYGYTF	TGTGCCAGTAGTTCGCAGGGGTATCACTATGGCTACACCTTC
.	TRBD1	TRBV10-3	TRBJ2-1	CAISAQGDYRYNEQFF	TGTGCCATCAGTGCACAGGGGGATTATCGCTACAATGAGCAGTTCTTC
.	.	TRBV29-1	TRBJ2-5	CSVELARTAYF	TGCAGCGTTGAATTGGCTAGGACAGCGTACTTC
.	.	TRBV4-2	TRBJ2-5	CASSQNAVPTETQYF	TGTGCCAGCAGCCAAAACGCAGTTCCAACGGAGACCCAGTACTTC
few	.	TRBV6-5	TRBJ1-2	CASSPRDKSGYTF	TGTGCCAGCAGTCCCCGGGACAAAAGCGGTTACACCTTC
.	TRBD1	TRBV11-3	TRBJ1-6	CASSLFRDRGPRPLHF	TGTGCCAGCAGCTTGTTCCGGGACAGGGGGCCCAGACCCCTCCACTTT
.	.	TRBV10-2	TRBJ1-5	CASSEQRLEPQHF	TGCGCCAGCAGTGAGCAGCGTTTGGAGCCCCAGCATTTT
.	TRBD1	TRBV19	TRBJ1-3	CASSTGTAGNTIYF	TGTGCCAGTAGTACTGGGACAGCCGGAAACACCATATATTTT
.	.	TRBV12-3/TRBV12-4	TRBJ1-6	CASSSTGNSPLHF	TGTGCCAGCAGTTCAACAGGGAATTCACCCCTCCACTTT
.	TRBD1	TRBV18	TRBJ2-3	CASSPTNNRGTDTQYF	TGTGCCAGCTCACCGACTAACAACAGGGGTACAGATACGCAGTATTTT
once	.	TRBV11-3	TRBJ1-4	CAGSTGSGEKLFF	TGTGCCGGCAGCACAGGGAGCGGTGAAAAACTGTTTTTT
.	TRBD2	TRBV3-1/TRBV3-2	TRBJ2-1	CASSQERLAGYNEQFF	TGTGCCAGCAGCCAGGAGCGCCTAGCGGGGTACAATGAGCAGTTCTTC
.	.	TRBV6-6	TRBJ1-1	CASSSPSGVNTEAFF	TGTGCCAGCAGTTCCCCGTCGGGGGTGAACACTGAAGCTTTCTTT
.	.	TRBV11-2	TRBJ1-4	CASSPTETNEKLFF	TGTGCCAGCAGTCCGACAGAAACTAATGAAAAACTGTTTTTT
.	TRBD1	TRBV18	TRBJ1-1	CASSHRQGNTEAFF	TGTGCCAGCTCACACCGACAGGGAAACACTGAAGCTTTCTTT
.	.	TRBV12-3/TRBV12-4	TRBJ1-1	CASSLASRVFF	TGTGCCAGCAGTTTAGCGTCCCGAGTCTTCTTT
once	TRBD1	TRBV7-9	TRBJ1-2	CASSLVWTGADSYTF	TGTGCCAGCAGCTTAGTATGGACAGGGGCTGATAGCTACACCTTC
.	.	TRBV19	TRBJ1-5	CASSAAKPTVSNQPQHF	TGTGCCAGTAGTGCCGCCAAGCCGACAGTTAGCAATCAGCCCCAGCATTTT
.	.	TRBV5-1	TRBJ2-2	CASSLAVRGELFF	TGCGCCAGCAGCTTGGCGGTGAGAGGGGAGCTGTTTTTT
.	TRBD1	TRBV5-1	TRBJ1-4	CASSREPGQTNEKLFF	TGCGCCAGCAGCAGAGAACCGGGACAGACTAATGAAAAACTGTTTTTT
.	TRBD1	TRBV5-4	TRBJ2-1	CASSSRTGGSYNEQFF	TGTGCCAGCTCCTCACGGACAGGGGGCTCCTACAATGAGCAGTTCTTC